Sequencing of this T cell receptor beta chain was carried out in a study of blood T cell repertoires in COVID-19. There are a few counts of this clone. The germline CDR1 and CDR2 sequences are SGHTA and FQGNSA. The V segment lost 2 bases and the J segment 3 bases; nucleotides outside the gene matches: 6. The CDR3 spans 16 residues. TCRdb's copy holds only in-frame clones and misses some; the assay was immunoSEQ multiplex PCR. The sample lists 100,000 to 150,000 clones; 55% to 75% were seen once. The rearrangement links TRBV7-2 to TRBJ2-3, with 9 nucleotides matching TRBD2. The receptor comes from a woman aged 70 to 79 with acute or convalescent COVID-19. Sequencing was carried out using peripheral blood. The CDR3, as DNA: TGTGCCAGCAGCTTATTGGCGGGGGGGCCGACAGATACGCAGTATTTT. It codes for CASSLLAGGPTDTQYF.